This T cell receptor (beta chain) was identified during a study of shared clonotypes between healthy human individuals. Regarding this clone: What it binds is not known.

Sequenced by immunoSEQ multiplex PCR; TCRdb stores in-frame clones only, minus some. Of 850,000 to 1,200,000 clones listed, about 80% were seen once; the top ten hold approximately 1.5%. The study's findings and limits: Estimated richness was generally greater in naive than memory subsets. Rarefaction curves obtained for sorted subsets showed sequencing incomplete despite large depth.

The TCR was taken from a man between 18 and 29 years old in good health. The sample taken for sequencing was memory CD4+ T cells sorted from blood. The subset here: CD45RA-negative fraction.

This chain's CDR3 is CASSPRTKTSADSYEQYF. In nucleotides, the CDR3 is TGCGCCAGCAGTCCCCGGACAAAAACTAGCGCAGACTCCTACGAGCAGTACTTC. This rearrangement joins TRBV5-1 to TRBJ2-7; 7 bases are a match to TRBD2. Per the germline V gene, CDR1 is SGHRS and CDR2 is YFSETQ. The trim removed 5 bases at V and 0 bases at J, leaving 17 bases unmatched. The CDR3 runs 18 residues.